Below, 3 T cell receptor beta chains from the same sample are listed, as sequenced in a study of T cell clonality in common variable immunodeficiency. TCRdb's table, derived via immunoSEQ multiplex PCR, lists solely in-frame clones and lacks some. The sample shows 25,000 to 35,000 clones, none of them appearing just once. Sample: peripheral blood mononuclear cells. The receptors stem from a person aged 18 to 75 in good health.

With respect to this clone: The read ends 3 residues early relative to the CDR3; the germline J gene fills the gap. V is TRBV30 and J is TRBJ1-1; D perhaps matches TRBD1 (5 bases). V lost 0 bases, J lost 1 base, and 12 bases lay in between. CDR1 is GTSNPN and CDR2 is SVGIG in the germline V gene (reference sequence). CDR3 length: 15 residues. The chain's CDR3 is CAWSVPGFKNTEAFF. CDR3 DNA (partial): TGTGCCTGGAGTGTACCAGGGTTCAAGAACACTGAA. Full variable domain (outside the CDR3, taken from reference TRBV30 and TRBJ1-1): SQTIHQWPATLVQPVGSPLSLECTVEGTSNPNLYWYRQAAGRGLQLLFYSVGIGQISSEVPQNLSASRPQDRQFILSSKKLLLSDSGFYLCAWSVPGFKNTEAFFGQGTRLTVV.

A word on this clone: The read ends 3 residues early relative to the CDR3; the germline J gene fills the gap. J is TRBJ2-5 and V is TRBV2; 8 nucleotides match TRBD2. The V segment lost 1 base and the J segment 4 bases; nucleotides outside the gene matches: 8. Germline-derived CDR1 and CDR2 are SNHLY and FYNNEI. The CDR3 loop spans 16 amino acids. CDR3 residues: CASSEGASGFRETQYF. CDR3 DNA, as far as it was read: TGTGCCAGCAGTGAAGGGGCTAGCGGGTTCCGAGAGACC. Full variable domain (remainder filled in from reference TRBV2 and TRBJ2-5): EPEVTQTPSHQVTQMGQEVILRCVPISNHLYFYWYRQILGQKVEFLVSFYNNEISEKSEIFDDQFSVERPDGSNFTLKIRSTKLEDSAMYFCASSEGASGFRETQYFGPGTRLLVL.

The table lists this clone with a few counts. The read falls 3 residues short of the CDR3 end, and the missing part is taken from the germline J gene. The gene calls are TRBV19 and TRBJ2-7, with TRBD2 matching 8 bases. Germline V lookup: CDR1 LNHDA, CDR2 SQIVND (reference sequence). The CDR3 has 14 amino acids. V lost 3 bases to trimming and J lost 4 bases; unmatched junction nucleotides: 5. This CDR3 is CASSISGTGYEQYF. CDR3 DNA, as far as it was read: TGTGCCAGTAGTATTAGCGGGACCGGGTACGAG.